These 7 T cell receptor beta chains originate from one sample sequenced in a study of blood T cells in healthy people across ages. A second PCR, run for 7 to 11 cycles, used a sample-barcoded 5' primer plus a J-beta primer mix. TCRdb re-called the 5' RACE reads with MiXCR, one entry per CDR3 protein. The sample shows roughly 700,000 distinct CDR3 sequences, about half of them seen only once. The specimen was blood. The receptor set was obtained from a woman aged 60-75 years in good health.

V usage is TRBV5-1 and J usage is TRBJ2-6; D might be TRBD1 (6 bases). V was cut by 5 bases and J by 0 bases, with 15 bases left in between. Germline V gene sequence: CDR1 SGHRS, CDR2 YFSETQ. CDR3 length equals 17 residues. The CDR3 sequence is CASRLRQALSGANVLTF. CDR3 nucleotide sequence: TGCGCCAGCAGATTGAGACAGGCCCTCTCTGGGGCCAACGTCCTGACTTTC.

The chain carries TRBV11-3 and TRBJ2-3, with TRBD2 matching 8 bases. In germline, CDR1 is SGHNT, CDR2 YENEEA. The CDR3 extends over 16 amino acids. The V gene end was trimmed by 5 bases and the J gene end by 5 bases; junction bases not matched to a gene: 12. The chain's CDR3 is CASSSSGTRPRDTQYF. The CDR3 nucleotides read TGTGCCAGCAGCAGTAGCGGGACACGACCGAGAGATACGCAGTATTTT.

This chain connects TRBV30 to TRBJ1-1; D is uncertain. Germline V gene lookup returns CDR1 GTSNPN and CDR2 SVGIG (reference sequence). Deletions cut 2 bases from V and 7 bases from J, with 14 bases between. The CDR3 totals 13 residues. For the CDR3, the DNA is TGTGCCTGGAGTCGACGGTTGACCCATGAAGCTTTCTTT. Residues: CAWSRRLTHEAFF.

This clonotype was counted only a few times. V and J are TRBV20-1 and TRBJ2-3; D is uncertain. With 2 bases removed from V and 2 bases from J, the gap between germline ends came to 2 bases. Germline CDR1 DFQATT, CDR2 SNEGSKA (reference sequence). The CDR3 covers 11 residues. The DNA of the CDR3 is TGCAGTGCTAGATACACAGATACGCAGTATTTT. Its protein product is CSARYTDTQYF.

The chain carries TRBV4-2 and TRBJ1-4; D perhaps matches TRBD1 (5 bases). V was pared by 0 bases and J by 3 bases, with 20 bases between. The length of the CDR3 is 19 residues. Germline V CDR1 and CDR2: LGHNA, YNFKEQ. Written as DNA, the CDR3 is TGTGCCAGCAGCCAAGATAACAGGTTGAACATGGGGGCTAATGAAAAACTGTTTTTT. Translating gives CASSQDNRLNMGANEKLFF.

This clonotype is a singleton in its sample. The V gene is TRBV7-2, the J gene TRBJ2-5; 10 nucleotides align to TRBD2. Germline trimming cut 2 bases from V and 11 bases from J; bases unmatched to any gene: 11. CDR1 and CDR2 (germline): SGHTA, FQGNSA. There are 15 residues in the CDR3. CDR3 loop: CASSLPLAGATEQYF. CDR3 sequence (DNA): TGTGCCAGCAGCTTACCCCTAGCGGGAGCAACTGAGCAGTACTTC.

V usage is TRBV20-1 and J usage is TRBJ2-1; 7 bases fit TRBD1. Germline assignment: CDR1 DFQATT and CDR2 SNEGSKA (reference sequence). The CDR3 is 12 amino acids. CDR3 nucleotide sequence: TGCTATGTGCTTCAGGGGGTAAATGAGCAGTTCTTC. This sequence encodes CYVLQGVNEQFF.